A single TCR beta chain is shown here with its context. Germline V gene lookup returns CDR1 LNHNV and CDR2 YYDKDF (reference sequence). The CDR3 runs to 15 residues. Trimming took 5 bases from V and 9 from J, leaving 17 bases between them. This record comes from a study of blood T cell repertoires in COVID-19. Study-level information: Donors in the United States, Italy and Spain gave samples during acute or convalescent COVID-19. Sources were T cells, B-cell-depleted T cells, or PBMCs; the material itself was cDNA or gDNA.

Only in-frame clones appear in the TCRdb table, and some are missing; sequencing was by immunoSEQ multiplex PCR. Counted here are some 120,000 clones, around 78% occurring once; the ten biggest clones make up approximately 2.1%. The sample taken for sequencing was peripheral blood. The clonotype originates from a man in his thirties or forties with acute or convalescent COVID-19. The rearrangement uses TRBV15 and TRBJ1-6, with D perhaps matching TRBD1 (6 bases). The CDR3 sequence is CATSSARDTGSPLHF. CDR3 DNA: TGTGCCACCAGCTCTGCTCGGGACACCGGTTCACCCCTCCACTTT. Supplemented by reference TRBV15 and TRBJ1-6, the full variable domain reads DAMVIQNPRYQVTQFGKPVTLSCSQTLNHNVMYWYQQKSSQAPKLLFHYYDKDFNNEADTPDNFQSRRPNTSFCFLDIRSPGLGDTAMYLCATSSARDTGSPLHFGNGTRLTVT.